A single sample gave rise to the 14 T cell receptor beta chains below, sequenced in a study of shared clonotypes between healthy human individuals. Positively selected for CCR7, the CD45RO-negative cells used as naive CD8 cells excluded terminally differentiated effector memory CD45RA+ cells. Produced via immunoSEQ multiplex PCR; TCRdb's table is partial and in-frame only. The sample shows about 2.2 million clones, about 92% of them seen only once. The sequenced sample was naive CD8+ T cells from PBMCs. These receptors were collected from a man between 18 and 35 years old in good health. Some clones in this sample may be carry-over from other donors' samples.

This chain joins TRBV19 and TRBJ2-7, with TRBD1 matching over 9 bases. Germline CDR1 is LNHDA and CDR2 is SQIVND (reference sequence). Unmatched junction bases numbered 7, after V lost 6 bases and J lost 7 bases. The CDR3 extends over 13 amino acids. The CDR3 sequence: CASSNRGPREQYF. For the CDR3, the DNA is TGTGCCAGTAGCAACAGGGGGCCGAGGGAGCAGTACTTC.

This chain links TRBV13 with TRBJ2-3; D remains ambiguous. The germline CDR1 and CDR2 sequences are PRHDT and FYEKMQ (reference sequence). Trimming took off 5 bases at V and 10 bases at J, with 10 bases between the two ends. CDR3 length: 11 amino acids. The CDR3 here is CASSPVPPQYF. Here the CDR3 DNA reads TGTGCCAGCAGCCCCGTACCACCGCAGTATTTT.

This clone is a singleton in its sample. This chain joins TRBV7-9 and TRBJ2-7; weak D call: TRBD2 (5 bases). V gave up 6 bases and J gave up 0 bases, with 9 bases separating them. Per germline, CDR1 SEHNR and CDR2 FQNEAQ (reference sequence). This CDR3 is 13 amino acids long. CDR3 in DNA: TGTGCCAGCAGACGGGGTAGCTCCTACGAGCAGTACTTC. This gives the protein CASRRGSSYEQYF.

J is TRBJ1-2 and V is TRBV9; the D gene is possibly TRBD1 (5 bases). Trimming left V 4 bases short and J 4 bases short, with 11 bases between. The germline gives CDR1 SGDLS, CDR2 YYNGEE. The CDR3 runs to 13 residues. DNA of the CDR3: TGTGCCAGCAGCTCCGGGCAGGGCTATGGCTACACCTTC. Translating gives CASSSGQGYGYTF.

This chain connects TRBV11-2 to TRBJ2-7; 7 nucleotides agree with TRBD2. CDR3 length: 15 amino acids. The V segment lost 3 bases and the J segment 5 bases; nucleotides outside the gene matches: 10. Germline-derived CDR1 and CDR2 are SGHAT and FQNNGV. CDR3 sequence: CASSFNGGSIHEQYF. CDR3 nucleotides: TGTGCCAGCAGCTTCAATGGCGGGAGTATACACGAGCAGTACTTC.

This chain uses TRBV9 with TRBJ2-2, with 10 nucleotides matching TRBD1. V dropped 0 bases and J dropped 5; count of bases not matched to a gene: 4. CDR1 SGDLS and CDR2 YYNGEE come from the germline V gene. This CDR3 has 16 amino acids. CDR3 sequence reads: CASSVVTDRGTGELFF. CDR3 nucleotide sequence: TGTGCCAGCAGCGTAGTAACGGACAGGGGGACCGGGGAGCTGTTTTTT.

The chain combines TRBV9 with TRBJ2-2; 7 bases are shared with TRBD2. V lost 6 bases to trimming and J lost 3 bases; unmatched junction nucleotides: 8. This CDR3 region has 15 residues. CDR1 and CDR2 (germline): SGDLS, YYNGEE. Written as DNA, the CDR3 is TGTGCCAGCACAGCCGGGCGGGGGTACACCGGGGAGCTGTTTTTT. It encodes CASTAGRGYTGELFF. Together with reference TRBV9 and TRBJ2-2, the CDR3 gives the full variable domain: DSGVTQTPKHLITATGQRVTLRCSPRSGDLSVYWYQQSLDQGLQFLIQYYNGEERAKGNILERFSAQQFPDLHSELNLSSLELGDSALYFCASTAGRGYTGELFFGEGSRLTVL.

This rearrangement joins TRBV9 to TRBJ2-3; D ambiguous. Germline V CDR1 and CDR2: SGDLS, YYNGEE. Between the trimmed V and J ends, which lost 0 bases and 2 bases, there was a span of 10 bases. This CDR3 comprises 15 residues. The CDR3 sequence: CASSVGGSHTDTQYF. CDR3 coding DNA: TGTGCCAGCAGCGTAGGCGGCAGCCACACAGATACGCAGTATTTT.

This clone has just one count. Other nucleotide sequences from this sample produce the same CDR3. The chain is built from TRBV28 and TRBJ2-5, with 14 positions matching TRBD2. CDR1 is MDHEN and CDR2 is SYDVKM in the germline V gene. V lost 4 bases, J lost 3 bases, and 1 base stayed unmatched. The CDR3 has 15 residues. The CDR3 DNA reads as TGTGCCAGCAGTTGGGGACTAGCGGGAGAAGAGACCCAGTACTTC. This codes for CASSWGLAGEETQYF.

This sequence joins TRBV6-5 and TRBJ1-2, with unresolved D. The CDR3 sequence is 16 residues long. Germline V gene sequence: CDR1 MNHEY, CDR2 SVGAGI. The V end lost 0 bases, the J end lost 1 base, and 12 bases lay between the germline ends. This CDR3 reads CASSYSSTHYNYGYTF. CDR3 in DNA: TGTGCCAGCAGTTACTCTTCGACCCACTATAACTATGGCTACACCTTC.

In its sample, this clone was seen a few times. This chain links TRBV2 with TRBJ1-2; D uncertain. This CDR3 is built from 13 residues. Trimming pared 8 bases from V and 4 bases from J, leaving 14 bases between. Per germline, CDR1 SNHLY and CDR2 FYNNEI. DNA for the CDR3: TGTGCCAGCCTGAGTGGAACGACCTATGGCTACACCTTC. It codes for CASLSGTTYGYTF. Complete variable domain (other parts from reference TRBV2 and TRBJ1-2): EPEVTQTPSHQVTQMGQEVILRCVPISNHLYFYWYRQILGQKVEFLVSFYNNEISEKSEIFDDQFSVERPDGSNFTLKIRSTKLEDSAMYFCASLSGTTYGYTFGSGTRLTVV.

The CDR3, as DNA: TGTGCCAGCAGTCGCCATTACACAACCCACAATGAGCAGTTCTTC. Translated: CASSRHYTTHNEQFF. The chain joins TRBV28 to TRBJ2-1; the D is unclear. V was trimmed by 5 bases and J by 5 bases, leaving 16 bases between them. Germline V lookup: CDR1 MDHEN, CDR2 SYDVKM. CDR3 length: 15 amino acids.

The chain links TRBV7-2 to TRBJ2-3; 9 nucleotides line up with TRBD2. Trimming at V came to 5 bases and at J to 0 bases, leaving 3 bases not matched to a gene. Germline V lookup: CDR1 SGHTA, CDR2 FQGNSA. This CDR3 is 15 amino acids long. The CDR3 region has the DNA TGTGCCAGCAGCCCCAGCGGGAGGAGCACAGATACGCAGTATTTT. It translates to CASSPSGRSTDTQYF.

Turning to this clone: This is likely a read error, given that the CDR3 carries no conserved phenylalanine or tryptophan at its end. The rearrangement joins TRBV6-1 to TRBJ2-7; D is possibly TRBD1 or TRBD2 (6 bases each). The ends were cut back, 7 bases at V and 4 bases at J, with 20 bases in the middle. The CDR3 loop spans 15 amino acids. Germline loops: CDR1 MNHNS, CDR2 SASEGT. The CDR3 region has the DNA TGTGCCAGCATTCTTCAGCGGGTCAGGGGATACGAGCAGTACCTC. Its protein is CASILQRVRGYEQYL.